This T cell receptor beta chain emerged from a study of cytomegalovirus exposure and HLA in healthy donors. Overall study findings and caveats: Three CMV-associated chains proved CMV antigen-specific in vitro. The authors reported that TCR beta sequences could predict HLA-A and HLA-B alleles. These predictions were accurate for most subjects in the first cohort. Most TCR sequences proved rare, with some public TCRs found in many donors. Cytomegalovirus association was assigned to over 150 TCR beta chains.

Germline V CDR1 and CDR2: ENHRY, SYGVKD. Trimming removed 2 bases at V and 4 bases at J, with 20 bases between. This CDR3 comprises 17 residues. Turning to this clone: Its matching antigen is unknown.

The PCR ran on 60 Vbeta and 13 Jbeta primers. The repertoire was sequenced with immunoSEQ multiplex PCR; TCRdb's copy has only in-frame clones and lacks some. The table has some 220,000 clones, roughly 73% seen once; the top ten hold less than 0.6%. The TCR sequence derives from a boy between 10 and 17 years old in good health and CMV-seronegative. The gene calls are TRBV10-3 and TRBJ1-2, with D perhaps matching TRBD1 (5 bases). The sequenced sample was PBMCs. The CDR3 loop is CAISEGVTAPYLYGYTF. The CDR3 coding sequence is TGTGCCATCAGTGAGGGTGTGACAGCACCTTACCTCTATGGCTACACCTTC.